Sequencing of this T cell receptor beta chain was carried out in a study of OX40 agonist ivuxolimab in advanced cancers. About the study: With a range of roughly 20 to 85, age averaged roughly 60 years, and 65% to 90% were male. Study results and limitations: There were, on average, more expanded clones in CD8+ T cells than in CD4+.

Sequencing used immunoSEQ multiplex PCR; TCRdb keeps in-frame clones, though not all of them. The sample includes some 68,000 clones, approximately 86% of them seen just once. Per the germline V gene, CDR1 is SEHNR and CDR2 is FQNEAQ (reference sequence). The CDR3 totals 11 residues. V lost 3 bases, J lost 6 bases, and 5 bases lay in between. To note about this clone: Its antigen remains unidentified.

The material sequenced was CD4+ or CD8+ T cells sorted from blood, taken in a trial of the OX40 agonist ivuxolimab. The chain carries TRBV7-9 and TRBJ2-5; D is unresolved. This TCR was sampled from an adult with an advanced solid tumor such as melanoma, head and neck, liver or kidney cancer. In nucleotides, the CDR3 is TGTGCCAGCAGCTTGGATCAGACCCAGTACTTC. Protein product: CASSLDQTQYF. Full variable domain (outside the CDR3, taken from reference TRBV7-9 and TRBJ2-5): DTGVSQNPRHKITKRGQNVTFRCDPISEHNRLYWYRQTLGQGPEFLTYFQNEAQLEKSRLLSDRFSAERPKGSFSTLEIQRTEQGDSAMYLCASSLDQTQYFGPGTRLLVL.